Listed here are 25 T cell receptor beta chains from one sample, sequenced in a study of blood T cell repertoires in COVID-19. Only in-frame clones appear in the TCRdb table, and some are missing; sequencing was by immunoSEQ multiplex PCR. There are around 67,000 clones in the sample; over 65% occur only once, and 35% to 40% lies in the top ten. Material for sequencing was peripheral blood. Every receptor here comes from a woman in her 70s with acute or convalescent COVID-19.

The CDR3 region has the DNA TGCAGTGCTATTGACGAGTACACTGAAGCTTTCTTT. Its translation: CSAIDEYTEAFF. V gene TRBV20-1 combines with J gene TRBJ1-1; D is ambiguous. The germline V gene has CDR1 DFQATT and CDR2 SNEGSKA (reference sequence). The CDR3 length is 12 residues. The V end lost 4 bases, the J end lost 3 bases, and 9 bases lay between the germline ends.

The J gene is TRBJ1-1, the V gene TRBV10-3, with D tentatively TRBD1 (6 bases). Trimming took off 6 bases at V and 5 bases at J, with 16 bases between the two ends. CDR3 length equals 14 residues. Germline CDR1 and CDR2: ENHRY and SYGVKD. The CDR3 nucleotides read TGTGCCATCAGGGGTGCAAACAGGGATACTGAAGCTTTCTTT. This sequence encodes CAIRGANRDTEAFF.

The chain has TRBV6-2 or TRBV6-3 and TRBJ2-7, with TRBD1 matching 9 bases. In germline, CDR1 is MNHEY, CDR2 SVGEGT. The length of the CDR3 is 14 residues. Losses at the gene ends were 5 bases for V and 6 bases for J; bases not matched to a gene: 8. The CDR3 DNA reads as TGTGCCAGCAGTAGCCTCGGGACAGGGAGCGAGCAGTACTTC. Translated, it gives CASSSLGTGSEQYF.

The CDR3 coding sequence is TGTGCCAGCAGCGCCGGGACAGGGAGGCAGCAAGAGACCCAGTACTTC. Its protein product is CASSAGTGRQQETQYF. The rearrangement uses TRBV7-9 and TRBJ2-5, with TRBD1 matching over 9 bases. This CDR3 contains 16 residues. After removal of 5 bases from V and 2 bases from J, the junction contained 9 bases not matched to a gene. The V gene's germline CDR1 is SEHNR and CDR2 FQNEAQ (reference sequence).

The rearrangement links TRBV3-1 (or the pseudogene TRBV3-2) to TRBJ1-1; 8 nucleotides match TRBD1. From germline, CDR1 is LGHDT and CDR2 YNNKEL (reference sequence). Germline trimming cut 3 bases from V and 1 base from J; bases unmatched to any gene: 7. This CDR3 is 16 amino acids long. As DNA, the CDR3 is TGTGCCAGCAGCCATAAGGGACAGGCGACGAACACTGAAGCTTTCTTT. Protein product: CASSHKGQATNTEAFF.

The CDR3 reads CASSELSAANEQFF. CDR3 bases: TGTGCCAGCAGTGAATTGAGTGCCGCGAATGAGCAGTTCTTC. The V and J genes are TRBV2 and TRBJ2-1; the D is unclear. V was clipped by 2 bases and J by 7 bases, with 12 bases between them. The CDR3 runs 14 residues. Germline CDR1 SNHLY, CDR2 FYNNEI.

The rearrangement links TRBV10-1 to TRBJ2-7; the match to TRBD1 covers 7 bases. The V segment lost 4 bases and the J segment 4 bases; nucleotides outside the gene matches: 16. The CDR3 contains 17 residues. In germline, CDR1 is WNHNN, CDR2 SYGVQD (reference sequence). The CDR3 DNA follows: TGCGCCAGCAGTGGACTCGTACCGGGACAGACCTTATACGAGCAGTACTTC. Its protein product is CASSGLVPGQTLYEQYF.

The sample holds a few counts of this clone. At one end, the junction sequence differs from germline, possibly due to a read error. The chain has TRBV7-2 and TRBJ1-4, with 7 positions matching TRBD1. The CDR3 contains 15 residues. The germline gives CDR1 SGHTA, CDR2 FQGNSA. CDR3 amino acids: CASTLSGQNNEKLFF. CDR3 DNA: TGTGCCAGCACCTTATCGGGACAGAATAATGAAAAACTGTTTTTT.

The V and J genes are TRBV19 and TRBJ2-1, with 13 nucleotides matching TRBD2. V shed 5 bases, J shed 12 bases, and the junction held 7 bases outside the gene matches. Per germline, CDR1 LNHDA and CDR2 SQIVND (reference sequence). This CDR3 has 14 residues. Here the CDR3 DNA reads TGTGCCAGTAGTGTCGGACTAGCGGGGGCCGGGCAGTTCTTC. Its protein is CASSVGLAGAGQFF.

The chain combines TRBV5-5 with TRBJ1-6, with 8 nucleotides matching TRBD1. V shed 3 bases, J shed 5 bases, and the junction held 4 bases outside the gene matches. There are 15 residues in the CDR3. CDR1 SGHKS and CDR2 YYEKEE come from the germline V gene (reference sequence). The CDR3 bases are TGTGCCAGCAGCTATGGGACAGGAAATAATTCACCCCTCCACTTT. As protein: CASSYGTGNNSPLHF.

The V call is TRBV19, the J call TRBJ1-1; D unresolved. The germline CDR1 and CDR2 sequences are LNHDA and SQIVND (reference sequence). The CDR3 is made up of 13 amino acids. Between the trimmed V and J ends, which lost 8 bases and 5 bases, there was a span of 15 bases. This chain's CDR3 is CASETVAGTEAFF. Written as DNA, the CDR3 is TGTGCCAGTGAAACAGTTGCTGGGACTGAAGCTTTCTTT.

The chain employs TRBV27 and TRBJ2-3; D call uncertain. The CDR3 length is 12 residues. CDR1 and CDR2 from the germline V gene are MNHEY and SMNVEV (reference sequence). The V end lost 3 bases, the J end lost 7 bases, and 8 bases lay between the germline ends. Here the CDR3 reads CASSFGANTQYF. CDR3 DNA: TGTGCCAGCAGTTTTGGAGCTAATACGCAGTATTTT.

The chain uses TRBV27 and TRBJ1-2; perhaps TRBD1 as D (5 bases). There are 14 residues in the CDR3. Trimming stripped 5 bases from V and 2 bases from J, with 12 bases between. Germline CDR1 reads MNHEY; CDR2 reads SMNVEV (reference sequence). CDR3 DNA sequence: TGTGCCAGCAGTCCAGGGCGGGGGAACTATGGCTACACCTTC. Translating it yields CASSPGRGNYGYTF.

This clone is medium-sized. This sequence joins TRBV27 and TRBJ1-6; perhaps TRBD1 as D (6 bases). CDR3 length: 17 residues. Between the trimmed V and J ends, which lost 0 bases and 3 bases, there was a span of 12 bases. Germline CDR1 reads MNHEY; CDR2 reads SMNVEV (reference sequence). The CDR3 region is CASSLSMDRLYNSPLHF. The DNA of the CDR3 is TGTGCCAGCAGTTTATCAATGGACAGACTCTATAATTCACCCCTCCACTTT.

V is TRBV6-4 and J is TRBJ1-2, with 7 bases matching TRBD1. The CDR3 totals 14 residues. J was trimmed by 7 bases and V by 5 bases; bases with no gene match: 10. Germline V gene data show CDR1 as MRHNA and CDR2 as SNTAGT. The CDR3 nucleotides are TGTGCCAGCAGTAGTAACAGGGGCAATGGTGGCTACACCTTC. This gives the protein CASSSNRGNGGYTF.

This clone was picked up a small number of times. The gene calls are TRBV4-1 and TRBJ1-2; D is perhaps TRBD1 (6 bases). From germline, CDR1 is MGHRA and CDR2 YSYEKL. The CDR3 is 15 residues long. Trimming left V 6 bases short and J 8 bases short, with 22 bases between. Here the CDR3 DNA reads TGCGCCAGCAGTTCAGCCTCTTTGGGGGCGGAGGGCTACACCTTC. Translated, it gives CASSSASLGAEGYTF.

The chain uses TRBV6-6 and TRBJ1-1; possible D gene TRBD1, 5 bases. The germline V gene encodes CDR1 MNHNY and CDR2 SVGAGI (reference sequence). V was clipped by 6 bases and J by 4 bases, with 12 bases between them. The CDR3 contains 13 residues. The CDR3 DNA follows: TGTGCCAGCAGCCAAATCGACAGCACTGAAGCTTTCTTT. It specifies CASSQIDSTEAFF.

J is TRBJ2-2 and V is TRBV6-5, with D possibly TRBD1 on 5 matching bases. CDR3 length equals 14 residues. V lost 6 bases and J lost 1, with 9 bases in between. Germline CDR1 is MNHEY and CDR2 is SVGAGI. In DNA form, the CDR3 reads TGTGCCAGCAGCATAGGACAGAACACCGGGGAGCTGTTTTTT. Translating it yields CASSIGQNTGELFF.

This chain joins TRBV5-1 and TRBJ1-1; D remains ambiguous. V gave up 0 bases and J gave up 7 bases, with 10 bases separating them. The CDR3 contains 13 residues. Germline V gives CDR1 SGHRS, CDR2 YFSETQ. The CDR3 loop reads CASSLADPGEAFF. CDR3 coding DNA: TGCGCCAGCAGCTTGGCCGATCCAGGTGAAGCTTTCTTT.

This chain joins TRBV29-1 and TRBJ2-7, with TRBD1 matching 11 bases. Germline V gene sequence: CDR1 SQVTM, CDR2 ANQGSEA. This CDR3 comprises 14 residues. The J segment lost 7 bases and the V segment lost 0 bases, leaving 5 bases of the junction unmatched. The CDR3 DNA reads TGCAGCGTTGAAGAAGGACAGGGGGCGAGTGAGCAGTACTTC. Translation gives CSVEEGQGASEQYF.

The V call is TRBV5-4, the J call TRBJ2-2; weak D call: TRBD1 (6 bases). Trimming shortened V by 0 bases and J by 6 bases, and 12 bases separated the two germline ends. This CDR3 spans 15 amino acids. In germline, CDR1 is SGHNT, CDR2 YYREEE (reference sequence). CDR3: CASSLGQVDAGELFF. DNA for the CDR3: TGTGCCAGCAGCTTGGGACAGGTAGACGCCGGGGAGCTGTTTTTT.

The chain links TRBV5-6 to TRBJ2-7; 9 nucleotides line up with TRBD1. The ends lost 4 bases at V and 3 bases at J; junction bases unmatched: 8. Germline loops: CDR1 SGHDT, CDR2 YYEEEE. This CDR3 region has 15 residues. The chain's CDR3 is CASSPGQGALYEQYF. The DNA of the CDR3 is TGTGCCAGCAGCCCGGGACAGGGAGCTCTCTACGAGCAGTACTTC.

V gene TRBV10-3 combines with J gene TRBJ2-7; D perhaps matches TRBD1 (5 bases). Trimming cost V 4 bases and J 4 bases, with 11 bases left between them. Germline CDR1 and CDR2: ENHRY and SYGVKD. The CDR3 consists of 13 residues. The CDR3 bases are TGTGCCATCAGTGGACAGCCCAATTACGAGCAGTACTTC. Protein product: CAISGQPNYEQYF.

This clone was picked up a small number of times. The chain joins TRBV6-5 to TRBJ1-5; the D is unclear. The germline V gene encodes CDR1 MNHEY and CDR2 SVGAGI. This CDR3 has 13 residues. V was shortened by 6 bases and J by 0 bases, with 6 bases between the two germline ends. Written as DNA, the CDR3 is TGTGCCAGCAGCGAGTATAGCAATCAGCCCCAGCATTTT. This encodes CASSEYSNQPQHF.

This clone was observed a handful of times. The genes are TRBV5-6 and TRBJ2-3; D gene unclear. This CDR3 is built from 15 residues. Germline V CDR1 and CDR2: SGHDT, YYEEEE. Trimming stripped 2 bases from V and 6 bases from J, with 16 bases between. This CDR3 is CASSFQARRWDTQYF. The CDR3 DNA sequence: TGTGCCAGCAGCTTTCAGGCAAGGCGATGGGATACGCAGTATTTT.